Here is one T cell receptor beta chain with its context. The antigen is not known. This sample was included in a study of siplizumab effects on memory and regulatory T cells. The CDR3 length is 13 residues. Germline CDR1 is MNHNY and CDR2 is SVGAGI (reference sequence). The ends were cut back, 0 bases at V and 10 bases at J, with 10 bases in the middle. Regarding the study as a whole: The diversity of naive T cells seemed greater than that of memory cells, and their alloresponse contribution seemed major. Alloreactive sequences tracing back to unstimulated CD4+ memory cells fell significantly with siplizumab.

Data came from immunoSEQ multiplex PCR; TCRdb stores just in-frame clones and leaves some out. The repertoire holds approximately 12,000 clones, with 40% as singletons. Cells from the mixed lymphocyte reaction underwent coculture for 5 to 6 days at 37 degrees C. Labelling reagents were assigned as CFSE for responder PBMCs and Violet Dye for stimulator PBMCs, which were mixed 1:1. This TCR was sampled from a human donor in good health; the cells came from an allogeneic mixed lymphocyte reaction. Sequencing was done on a sample of CFSE-low (dividing) CD8+ T cells sorted from an allogeneic mixed lymphocyte reaction. This chain connects TRBV6-6 to TRBJ2-1, with D unresolved. This CDR3 reads CASSYSLVGEQFF. Written as DNA, the CDR3 is TGTGCCAGCAGTTACTCCTTAGTCGGGGAGCAGTTCTTC.